What follows are 30 T cell receptor beta chains derived from one specimen sequenced in a study of Ad26.COV2.S vaccination and SARS-CoV-2 variants. Sequencing was performed with immunoSEQ multiplex PCR; in TCRdb, only in-frame clones are kept and a portion is missing. The sample lists hundreds of thousands of clones, about four fifths occurring once. Stated treatment: 19 received Ad26.COV2.S at low or high dose, single or two shots; about 5 received placebo; per-sample allocation not given. All samples were drawn on day 63, counting from the first vaccine or placebo injection. The sample here was peripheral blood, taken in a trial of Ad26.COV2.S vaccine versus placebo. The receptors originated from a person between 18 and 65 years old who received the Ad26.COV2.S COVID-19 vaccine or a placebo.

This chain uses TRBV29-1 with TRBJ2-7, with 11 bases fitting TRBD2. CDR3 length equals 19 residues. CDR1 and CDR2 (germline): SQVTM, ANQGSEA. V was clipped by 4 bases and J by 0 bases; unmatched bases: 17. CDR3 DNA sequence: TGCAGCGTTGCTCCAGCGCCTAGCGGGGGGTCCATTAGCTCCTACGAGCAGTACTTC. This gives the protein CSVAPAPSGGSISSYEQYF.

The chain links TRBV6-2 or TRBV6-3 to TRBJ2-2, with D uncertain. This CDR3 comprises 15 residues. Germline V CDR1 and CDR2: MNHEY, SVGEGT. V lost 6 bases and J 7 bases, leaving 18 bases between the germline ends. CDR3 in amino acids: CASSNRALRDGELFF. In DNA form, the CDR3 reads TGTGCCAGCAGCAACCGGGCCCTAAGGGACGGGGAGCTGTTTTTT.

The rearrangement joins TRBV11-2 to TRBJ2-1; TRBD1 might be the D (6 bases). The CDR3 extends over 11 amino acids. Germline CDR1 SGHAT, CDR2 FQNNGV. Trimming took off 2 bases at V and 15 bases at J, with 11 bases between the two ends. CDR3 DNA sequence: TGTGCCAGCAGCTTATACAGGGTAGGGTTCTTC. It codes for CASSLYRVGFF.

The gene calls are TRBV7-9 and TRBJ2-1; D is unresolved. The germline V and J ends were trimmed by 6 bases and 6 bases, with 6 bases remaining between them. Germline V gene lookup returns CDR1 SEHNR and CDR2 FQNEAQ (reference sequence). The CDR3 has 11 amino acids. CDR3 region: CASRFINEQFF. For the CDR3, the DNA is TGTGCCAGCAGATTTATCAATGAGCAGTTCTTC.

The rearrangement links TRBV5-1 to TRBJ1-1; D remains ambiguous. Germline loops: CDR1 SGHRS, CDR2 YFSETQ. V dropped 6 bases and J dropped 1 base, with 13 bases sitting between them. CDR3 length: 14 residues. CDR3 loop: CASTRFGPNTEAFF. CDR3 sequence (DNA): TGCGCCAGCACCCGTTTCGGTCCGAACACTGAAGCTTTCTTT.

This chain uses TRBV3-1 (or the pseudogene TRBV3-2) with TRBJ1-5; D is perhaps TRBD1 (5 bases). Trimming shortened V by 4 bases and J by 0 bases, and 10 bases separated the two germline ends. Germline V lookup: CDR1 LGHDT, CDR2 YNNKEL (reference sequence). The CDR3 loop spans 15 amino acids. The CDR3 DNA sequence: TGTGCCAGCAGCCTCTCAGGGTATAGCAATCAGCCCCAGCATTTT. It is translated as CASSLSGYSNQPQHF.

This sequence joins TRBV6-2 or TRBV6-3 and TRBJ1-2; tentative D call: TRBD1 (5 bases). This CDR3 has 11 residues. The germline V gene has CDR1 MNHEY and CDR2 SVGEGT. The V gene lost 6 bases and the J gene lost 7 bases, with 9 bases spanning the gap. CDR3 DNA sequence: TGTGCCAGCAGCCCCAGGGCTGGCTACACCTTC. It specifies CASSPRAGYTF.

V and J are TRBV6-5 and TRBJ2-7; D gene ambiguous. CDR3 size: 13 residues. Trimming took off 7 bases at V and 6 bases at J, with 16 bases between the two ends. Germline V gives CDR1 MNHEY, CDR2 SVGAGI. As DNA, the CDR3 is TGTGCCAGCATGGCCTCCACTCTGGTCGAGCAGTACTTC. It yields the protein CASMASTLVEQYF.

The CDR3 spells CASSPTGVDGYTF. The CDR3 DNA reads as TGTGCCAGCTCACCAACCGGGGTAGATGGCTACACCTTC. This chain joins TRBV18 and TRBJ1-2; D is undetermined. With 2 bases removed from V and 6 bases from J, the gap between germline ends came to 10 bases. CDR3 length: 13 amino acids. Germline lookup yields CDR1 KGHSH and CDR2 LQKENI.

This chain links TRBV6-1 with TRBJ1-2; perhaps TRBD1 as D (6 bases). The CDR3 sequence is 18 residues long. Germline values: CDR1 MNHNS, CDR2 SASEGT. V dropped 0 bases and J dropped 4 bases, with 21 bases sitting between them. The CDR3 reads CASSEARGGSFTGYGYTF. The CDR3 region has the DNA TGTGCCAGCAGTGAAGCTAGGGGGGGCTCCTTTACTGGCTATGGCTACACCTTC.

The rearrangement uses TRBV5-4 and TRBJ1-5; no definite D call. In germline, CDR1 is SGHNT, CDR2 YYREEE (reference sequence). The CDR3 sequence is 8 residues long. Between the trimmed V and J ends, which lost 5 bases and 9 bases, there was a span of 0 bases. The CDR3: CASRPQHF. In DNA, the CDR3 is TGTGCCAGCAGGCCCCAGCATTTT.

The CDR3 nucleotides read TGTGCCAGCAGCCCGAGGGAGCCTCGGGTCAGTGAAGCTTTCTTT. This gives the protein CASSPREPRVSEAFF. V is TRBV7-8 and J is TRBJ1-1, with D hard to call. Germline V gene sequence: CDR1 SGHVS, CDR2 FQNEAQ. The CDR3 contains 15 residues. V shed 5 bases and J shed 7 bases, with 20 bases lying between them.

In nucleotides, the CDR3 is TGTGCCAGCAGCTTAGTTCTTAATAGGGCTAGCGAGCAGTACTTC. This encodes CASSLVLNRASEQYF. The chain recombines TRBV7-2 with TRBJ2-7; D is unresolved. The CDR3 loop spans 15 amino acids. Trimming pared 1 base from V and 6 bases from J, leaving 16 bases between. Germline V gene data show CDR1 as SGHTA and CDR2 as FQGNSA.

The gene calls are TRBV2 and TRBJ1-4; D gene unclear. The V end was cut by 7 bases, the J end by 0 bases, with 12 bases between. Germline V CDR1 and CDR2: SNHLY, FYNNEI. This CDR3 is 15 amino acids long. CDR3 protein: CASIDGPATNEKLFF. In nucleotides, the CDR3 is TGTGCCAGCATCGACGGGCCTGCAACTAATGAAAAACTGTTTTTT.

The chain carries TRBV28 and TRBJ2-7; the match to TRBD1 covers 7 bases. CDR1 MDHEN and CDR2 SYDVKM come from the germline V gene. This CDR3 comprises 14 residues. V dropped 6 bases and J dropped 3; count of bases not matched to a gene: 8. The CDR3 DNA reads as TGTGCCAGCAGGAGGACAGGACCTTACTACGAGCAGTACTTC. It translates to CASRRTGPYYEQYF.

The rearrangement joins TRBV19 to TRBJ2-4; D may correspond to TRBD1 or TRBD2 (6 bases each). From germline, CDR1 is LNHDA and CDR2 SQIVND (reference sequence). This CDR3 region has 14 residues. Trimming stripped 6 bases from V and 7 bases from J, with 16 bases between. CDR3 coding DNA: TGTGCCAGTAGACCCCTGAGGGGGGCGAACATTCAGTACTTC. Encoded protein: CASRPLRGANIQYF.

This clone was recorded only once. The chain is built from TRBV7-9 and TRBJ2-1; D gene uncertain. CDR1 and CDR2 (germline): SEHNR, FQNEAQ (reference sequence). CDR3 length: 14 amino acids. The V and J ends lost 3 bases and 4 bases respectively, with 10 bases between them. CDR3 region: CASSLPDTYNEQFF. CDR3 nucleotides: TGTGCCAGCAGCTTGCCAGACACGTACAATGAGCAGTTCTTC. Supplemented by reference TRBV7-9 and TRBJ2-1, the full variable domain reads DTGVSQNPRHKITKRGQNVTFRCDPISEHNRLYWYRQTLGQGPEFLTYFQNEAQLEKSRLLSDRFSAERPKGSFSTLEIQRTEQGDSAMYLCASSLPDTYNEQFFGPGTRLTVL.

This clone has only a few counts. This chain links TRBV5-1 with TRBJ1-2; perhaps TRBD1 as D (5 bases). Germline CDR1 and CDR2: SGHRS and YFSETQ. Trimming stripped 0 bases from V and 4 bases from J, with 10 bases between. The CDR3 totals 14 residues. CDR3 coding DNA: TGCGCCAGCAGCTTGGGGGCAGGGTCCTATGGCTACACCTTC. Translated, it gives CASSLGAGSYGYTF.

This clone has more than one count but fewer than ten. The rearrangement joins TRBV6-5 to TRBJ1-6, with a tentative D call TRBD1 (5 bases). Germline CDR1 reads MNHEY; CDR2 reads SVGAGI. The V end lost 6 bases, the J end lost 10 bases, and 16 bases lay between the germline ends. The CDR3 runs 14 residues. DNA for the CDR3: TGTGCCAGCAGCCCGGGGGAGGGAGGATCACCCCTCCACTTT. Translated, it gives CASSPGEGGSPLHF.

The J gene is TRBJ2-3, the V gene TRBV29-1, with D unresolved. This CDR3 region has 13 residues. V gave up 4 bases and J gave up 2 bases, with 10 bases separating them. Germline-derived CDR1 and CDR2 are SQVTM and ANQGSEA. The CDR3 loop is CSVVGAYTDTQYF. The CDR3 nucleotides are TGCAGCGTTGTCGGTGCATACACAGATACGCAGTATTTT.

Notes on this clone: Other DNA sequences in the same sample also yield this CDR3. The CDR3 here is CASSLSRNTEAFF. The CDR3 region has the DNA TGTGCCAGCAGCTTATCACGGAACACTGAAGCTTTCTTT. The chain recombines TRBV7-3 with TRBJ1-1, with D uncertain. Deletions cut 2 bases from V and 1 base from J, with 5 bases between. The CDR3 extends over 13 amino acids. The germline CDR1 and CDR2 sequences are SGHTA and FQGTGA.

The CDR3 bases are TGTGCCTCCCGACGGGACTATGGCTACACCTTC. Its protein is CASRRDYGYTF. V gene TRBV30 combines with J gene TRBJ1-2; D call uncertain. Germline CDR1 GTSNPN, CDR2 SVGIG (reference sequence). V lost 7 bases and J 3 bases, leaving 9 bases between the germline ends. CDR3 size: 11 residues.

This clone was counted a few times. The genes are TRBV29-1 and TRBJ2-1; D possibly corresponds to TRBD2 (6 bases). The germline gives CDR1 SQVTM, CDR2 ANQGSEA. This CDR3 has 14 residues. V gave up 1 base and J gave up 7 bases, with 14 bases separating them. The CDR3 spells CSVEGYIGRNEQFF. The DNA of the CDR3 is TGCAGCGTTGAAGGATATATTGGGAGGAATGAGCAGTTCTTC.

The V call is TRBV2, the J call TRBJ2-1, with D tentatively TRBD2 (5 bases). This CDR3 has 13 residues. In germline, CDR1 is SNHLY, CDR2 FYNNEI. V gave up 6 bases and J gave up 5 bases, with 11 bases separating them. CDR3 protein: CASRDWENNEQFF. The CDR3 bases are TGTGCCAGCAGGGACTGGGAGAACAATGAGCAGTTCTTC.

The rearrangement joins TRBV7-6 to TRBJ2-5, with unresolved D. The CDR3 totals 15 residues. Germline CDR1 is SGHVS and CDR2 is FNYEAQ. Trimming took 0 bases from V and 6 from J, leaving 14 bases between them. CDR3 loop: CASSLAPTRQQTQYF. DNA of the CDR3: TGTGCCAGCAGCTTAGCGCCGACACGTCAGCAGACCCAGTACTTC.

This sequence joins TRBV20-1 and TRBJ1-1; D not resolved. Germline V CDR1 and CDR2: DFQATT, SNEGSKA (reference sequence). The CDR3 sequence is 14 residues long. The V end lost 3 bases, the J end lost 7 bases, and 18 bases lay between the germline ends. The CDR3 is CSASTGGSLIEAFF. The CDR3 coding sequence is TGCAGTGCTAGTACCGGAGGGTCTCTAATTGAAGCTTTCTTT.

The genes are TRBV18 and TRBJ2-6; D may be TRBD1 or TRBD2 (5 bases each). CDR1 and CDR2 from the germline V gene are KGHSH and LQKENI. The CDR3 sequence is 16 residues long. Trimming cost V 8 bases and J 0 bases, with 14 bases left between them. The CDR3 bases are TGTGCCAGCACCGTCCGGGACGGCTCTGGGGCCAACGTCCTGACTTTC. Translation gives CASTVRDGSGANVLTF.

J is TRBJ2-2 and V is TRBV5-1, with 7 bases matching TRBD1. Germline loops: CDR1 SGHRS, CDR2 YFSETQ. This CDR3 spans 15 amino acids. V was pared by 6 bases and J by 6 bases, with 11 bases of the junction left unmatched. The CDR3 coding sequence is TGCGCCAGCACTGTCGGACAGGATGTCCCCGGGGAGCTGTTTTTT. Its translation: CASTVGQDVPGELFF. Full variable domain (missing parts from reference TRBV5-1 and TRBJ2-2): KAGVTQTPRYLIKTRGQQVTLSCSPISGHRSVSWYQQTPGQGLQFLFEYFSETQRNKGNFPGRFSGRQFSNSRSEMNVSTLELGDSALYLCASTVGQDVPGELFFGEGSRLTVL.

The rearrangement uses TRBV10-2 and TRBJ1-1; 7 nucleotides line up with TRBD1. Germline lookup yields CDR1 WSHSY and CDR2 SAAADI. The CDR3 covers 15 residues. V gave up 2 bases and J gave up 4 bases; unmatched junction bases: 7. The CDR3 DNA reads as TGCGCCAGCAGTGAGCCCAGGACAGGATCCACTGAAGCTTTCTTT. This gives the protein CASSEPRTGSTEAFF.

The chain recombines TRBV5-5 with TRBJ1-1; D is unclear. The CDR3 totals 15 residues. Trimming left V 2 bases short and J 2 bases short, with 13 bases between. In germline, CDR1 is SGHKS, CDR2 YYEKEE (reference sequence). The CDR3 nucleotides are TGTGCCAGCAGCTTAGATCCCAGGACCAACACTGAAGCTTTCTTT. The encoded protein is CASSLDPRTNTEAFF. Based on the CDR3 plus reference TRBV5-5 and TRBJ1-1, the full variable domain is DAGVTQSPTHLIKTRGQQVTLRCSPISGHKSVSWYQQVLGQGPQFIFQYYEKEERGRGNFPDRFSARQFPNYSSELNVNALLLGDSALYLCASSLDPRTNTEAFFGQGTRLTVV.